This T cell receptor (beta chain) comes out of a study of cytomegalovirus exposure and HLA in healthy donors. A multiplex PCR was run with 60 Vbeta primers and 13 Jbeta primers. Assay: immunoSEQ multiplex PCR; the TCRdb copy retains only in-frame clones and omits some. This sample carries hundreds of thousands of clones, approximately 78% of them seen once, and the ten largest clones take 2.5% to 3.5%. The study, taken as a whole, reports: High specificity and sensitivity for cytomegalovirus status were reported for the classifier. TRBV6-2, TRBV6-3 and other indistinguishable V segments were excluded. Earlier analysis yielded a pattern in which most TCR beta V segments were productive about 90% or about 30% of the time. Researchers had no immune exposure information except CMV serostatus available.

A word on this clone: Its antigen is unknown.

CDR3 length: 16 amino acids. Germline CDR1 is SGDLS and CDR2 is YYNGEE. Trimming took 0 bases from V and 5 from J; bases not matched to a gene: 6. The chain has TRBV9 and TRBJ2-1; 9 bases fit TRBD1. This clonotype originated in a man in his thirties or forties in good health and CMV-seronegative. Specimen: PBMCs. The CDR3: CASSVATGGSHNEQFF. DNA for the CDR3: TGTGCCAGCAGCGTAGCTACAGGGGGCTCTCACAATGAGCAGTTCTTC.